The entry below gives a single TCR beta chain sequence along with its context. No antigen is known for it. At one of its ends the junction is not consistent with the germline gene, which may arise from a read error. This sample stems from a study of Graves' ophthalmopathy and Graves' hyperthyroidism (dated by TCRdb to the late 2010s). Background on the whole study: Peripheral blood was collected at initial diagnosis, prior to any treatment. The study used signatures of the TCR beta repertoire to tell Graves' ophthalmopathy apart from Graves' hyperthyroidism and to predict which patients would progress to ophthalmopathy. In total, 135 blood samples were TCR-sequenced: 40 to 45 ophthalmopathy, some 75 hyperthyroidism and about 17 hyperthyroidism-to-ophthalmopathy patients. A discovery set of 100 patients (roughly 41 ophthalmopathy, under 65 stable hyperthyroidism) was enrolled to explore V-J signatures distinguishing ophthalmopathy from hyperthyroidism. An independent validation cohort comprised roughly 20 hyperthyroidism patients and some 16 patients who later progressed from hyperthyroidism to ophthalmopathy. T-cell repertoires of thyroid tissue and blood were compared in about six hyperthyroidism patients. Once sampling was done, hyperthyroidism patients were given methimazole at a starting dose of 30 mg daily, while ophthalmopathy patients were given high-dose intravenous methylprednisolone. What the research found in general, with its limitations: In validation, the model predicted ophthalmopathy progression with more than 70% sensitivity and about 77% specificity; 12 predicted patients were CT-confirmed with GO in a median of around 6 months. Most expanded thyroid clonotypes with frequency above 0.001 were also detected in blood, suggesting blood repertoires may reflect the thyroid immune response. Sample size was not predetermined statistically, and investigators were not blinded to group allocation. In cross-validation, the 13-signature model distinguished ophthalmopathy from stable hyperthyroidism with around 90% sensitivity and around 84% specificity, while in the test set the corresponding values were 80% and 75%.

The CDR3, cysteine through phenylalanine, is 16 amino acids long. Of the read, only the CDR3 DNA is kept; its 48 bases are in frame from base 1. Taken from the germline V gene (reference sequence), the CDR1 and CDR2 loops are LNHDA and SQIVND. For repertoire sequencing, TCR beta CDR3 regions were amplified from RNA transcripts. A first-round RT-PCR used HTBI primers with the Qiagen OneStep RT-PCR kit, followed by a second-round multiplex PCR, size selection and purification. Sequencing of the libraries was carried out on an Illumina HiSeq2000 in paired-end mode with 100 bp reads. As for the original processing: SOAPnuke was used to process the reads, removing any read that contained adapters or uncalled bases, had a mean Phred below 15, or lacked an exact match to the constant primer or identifier. COPE v1.2.5 was used to merge high-quality paired reads. Unique nucleotide sequences were defined as clonotypes and aligned to IMGT TRB V, D and J references using MiTCR v1.1. The analysis was limited to V-J combinations with a frequency above 0.0001, which together covered about 99% of the repertoires. A TCR clonal expansion and chaos score per V-J combination was defined as the ratio of F50 clonal expansion to chaos observed in the TCRdist matrix. Welch's t-statistics and random forest were used to narrow the features down to 13 V-J combinations, which were then fed into a naive Bayes classifier. The similarity between thyroid and blood repertoires was quantified using the Morisita-Horn index. Starting from the raw public reads, TCRdb applied fastp trimming at Q25, assembled clones with MiXCR and retained in-frame beta chains. Under each unique CDR3 protein, matching rows form one entry showing the most common genes and DNA. For this entry, the V and J calls and clone size follow TCRdb and not the study's own pipeline. The table for this sample lists some 750,000 distinct CDR3 sequences; roughly two fifths of them were counted only once. The top ten clones comprise roughly 45% of the sample.

Ophthalmopathy patients were characterized by moderately to severely active disease, a Clinical Activity Score of at least 3, a NOSPECS grade of at least 4, and a disease duration under 3 months. Anyone with other autoimmune diseases, uncontrolled infections, pregnancy or lactation was excluded from the study. Diagnosis was based on clinical symptoms, serum thyroxine, TRAb, thyroid ultrasound and orbital computed tomography. Ficoll-Paque density gradient centrifugation was used to isolate PBMCs from around 10 ml of fresh peripheral blood. Total RNA was extracted with Trizol reagent and quality-checked on an Agilent 2100 Bioanalyzer.

The chain was built from TRBV19 and TRBJ1-2; 7 bases in between match TRBD1. The TCR sequence derives from an adult man with Graves' ophthalmopathy. Sequenced material: peripheral blood. CDR3 region: CASSQDFSDRLPGYTF. The bases are TGCGCCAGCAGCCAAGATTTCTCGGACAGGCTTCCTGGCTACACCTTC. This CDR3, with the reference TRBV19 and TRBJ1-2 proteins standing in past its ends, gives the full variable domain DGGITQSPKYLFRKEGQNVTLSCEQNLNHDAMYWYRQDPGQGLRLIYYSQIVNDFQKGDIAEGYSVSREKKESFPLTVTSAQKNPTAFYLCASSQDFSDRLPGYTFGSGTRLTVV.